A single sample gave rise to the 28 T cell receptor beta chains below, sequenced in a study of shared clonotypes between healthy human individuals. Only in-frame clones appear in the TCRdb table, and some are missing; sequencing was by immunoSEQ multiplex PCR. The repertoire has millions of clones, approximately 95% of them found once; the top ten carry around 0.4%. The sample consisted of naive CD4+ T cells from PBMCs. Subset denoted: CD45RA+ positively selected. The receptors derive from a man aged 18-30 years in good health. Some clones in this sample may be carry-over from other donors' samples.

The chain couples TRBV6-1 to TRBJ1-4, with D possibly TRBD1 on 5 matching bases. V lost 4 bases, J lost 6 bases, and 12 bases lay in between. The length of the CDR3 is 14 residues. In germline, CDR1 is MNHNS, CDR2 SASEGT. CDR3 residues: CASSVGGWDEKLFF. CDR3 nucleotide sequence: TGTGCCAGCAGTGTTGGGGGTTGGGATGAAAAACTGTTTTTT.

This chain uses TRBV30 with TRBJ1-1; D is unclear. Germline CDR1 and CDR2: GTSNPN and SVGIG (reference sequence). With 0 bases removed from V and 1 base from J, the gap between germline ends came to 9 bases. The CDR3 is 14 amino acids. The DNA of the CDR3 is TGTGCCTGGAGTGTAGAGAGGACGAACACTGAAGCTTTCTTT. Translation: CAWSVERTNTEAFF.

This clone appeared once. The V gene is TRBV29-1, the J gene TRBJ1-6, with D perhaps matching TRBD1 (6 bases). This CDR3 has 14 residues. The V and J ends lost 7 bases and 7 bases respectively, with 17 bases between them. The germline V gene has CDR1 SQVTM and CDR2 ANQGSEA. CDR3 residues: CSAKGGATNSPLHF. In DNA form, the CDR3 reads TGCAGCGCAAAGGGGGGCGCGACAAATTCACCCCTCCACTTT.

V usage is TRBV12-5 and J usage is TRBJ2-2, with TRBD2 as a possible D gene (7 bases). From germline, CDR1 is LGHNT and CDR2 FRNRAP. Trimming shortened V by 0 bases and J by 4 bases, and 12 bases separated the two germline ends. The CDR3 spans 16 residues. This chain's CDR3 is CASGLVRGGRTGELFF. The CDR3 nucleotides are TGTGCTAGTGGTTTGGTAAGGGGGGGCCGCACCGGGGAGCTGTTTTTT.

This clone was picked up one time. This sequence joins TRBV7-2 and TRBJ1-3; 8 bases map to TRBD1. V lost 2 bases and J lost 1; bases outside the gene matches: 10. This CDR3 contains 18 residues. Germline V gene data show CDR1 as SGHTA and CDR2 as FQGNSA. CDR3 sequence (DNA): TGTGCCAGCAGCTTATATTCCCCGGGACAGGCATCTGGAAACACCATATATTTT. Its protein is CASSLYSPGQASGNTIYF.

The J gene is TRBJ2-7, the V gene TRBV6-5, with D possibly called TRBD1 or TRBD2 (6 bases each). V shed 2 bases and J shed 2 bases, with 13 bases lying between them. The CDR3 is made up of 15 amino acids. CDR1 and CDR2 (germline): MNHEY, SVGAGI. CDR3 region: CASSYGGTNTYEQYF. Here the CDR3 DNA reads TGTGCCAGCAGTTACGGCGGGACAAATACCTACGAGCAGTACTTC.

CDR3 in amino acids: CASSLGDRDFNEQFF. CDR3 in DNA: TGCGCCAGCAGCTTGGGGGACAGGGATTTCAATGAGCAGTTCTTC. The rearrangement links TRBV5-1 to TRBJ2-1, with 9 nucleotides matching TRBD1. This CDR3 comprises 15 residues. Looked up from germline, CDR1 is SGHRS and CDR2 is YFSETQ. Trimming cost V 0 bases and J 6 bases; bases outside gene matches: 4. The full variable domain, in which reference TRBV5-1 and TRBJ2-1 provide the parts outside the CDR3, is KAGVTQTPRYLIKTRGQQVTLSCSPISGHRSVSWYQQTPGQGLQFLFEYFSETQRNKGNFPGRFSGRQFSNSRSEMNVSTLELGDSALYLCASSLGDRDFNEQFFGPGTRLTVL.

The gene calls are TRBV28 and TRBJ1-4, with D possibly matching TRBD1 (6 bases). CDR1 is MDHEN, CDR2 SYDVKM, per germline. V lost 5 bases and J 3 bases, leaving 13 bases between the germline ends. This CDR3 has 15 amino acids. In DNA form, the CDR3 reads TGTGCCAGCAGTCCTCGACAGGCTGCTAATGAAAAACTGTTTTTT. Its translation is CASSPRQAANEKLFF.

V usage is TRBV18 and J usage is TRBJ1-1; 9 bases map to TRBD1. The germline gives CDR1 KGHSH, CDR2 LQKENI. After removal of 3 bases from V and 8 bases from J, the junction contained 7 bases not matched to a gene. The CDR3 is 14 residues long. CDR3 loop: CASSPTGGIGEAFF. The DNA for the CDR3 is TGTGCCAGCTCACCGACAGGGGGAATCGGCGAAGCTTTCTTT.

The chain carries TRBV9 and TRBJ2-5, with D unresolved. V was shortened by 0 bases and J by 5 bases, with 17 bases between the two germline ends. The CDR3 length is 16 residues. The germline CDR1 and CDR2 sequences are SGDLS and YYNGEE. The CDR3 sequence: CASSVVGMGGGETQYF. CDR3 coding DNA: TGTGCCAGCAGCGTAGTTGGAATGGGTGGTGGTGAGACCCAGTACTTC.

The chain has TRBV11-2 and TRBJ1-1; the D is unclear. Trimming cost V 5 bases and J 1 base, with 14 bases left between them. This CDR3 has 15 residues. The germline gives CDR1 SGHAT, CDR2 FQNNGV. The CDR3 region is CASSTSLAGNTEAFF. CDR3 nucleotides: TGTGCCAGCAGCACATCGCTTGCTGGGAACACTGAAGCTTTCTTT.

The rearrangement links TRBV2 to TRBJ1-2, with 8 bases matching TRBD1. Germline V gene sequence: CDR1 SNHLY, CDR2 FYNNEI. V shed 5 bases, J shed 7 bases, and the junction held 15 bases outside the gene matches. CDR3 length: 16 amino acids. CDR3 amino acids: CASSNEQGARAAGYTF. In DNA, the CDR3 is TGTGCCAGCAGTAACGAGCAGGGGGCGCGGGCAGCTGGCTACACCTTC. Full variable domain (remainder filled in from reference TRBV2 and TRBJ1-2): EPEVTQTPSHQVTQMGQEVILRCVPISNHLYFYWYRQILGQKVEFLVSFYNNEISEKSEIFDDQFSVERPDGSNFTLKIRSTKLEDSAMYFCASSNEQGARAAGYTFGSGTRLTVV.

V gene TRBV5-1 combines with J gene TRBJ2-1; 15 nucleotides match TRBD2. V dropped 4 bases and J dropped 8; count of bases not matched to a gene: 7. Germline CDR1 is SGHRS and CDR2 is YFSETQ. The CDR3 is made up of 16 amino acids. CDR3 nucleotide sequence: TGCGCCAGCAGCATCGGACTAGCGGGAGGGATGGATGAGCAGTTCTTC. Its protein product is CASSIGLAGGMDEQFF.

The chain couples TRBV7-2 to TRBJ2-5; a possible D gene is TRBD2 (5 bases). The CDR3 covers 13 residues. Germline lookup yields CDR1 SGHTA and CDR2 FQGNSA. With 10 bases removed from V and 1 base from J, the gap between germline ends came to 13 bases. CDR3 residues: CATAGRVQETQYF. The CDR3 nucleotides read TGTGCCACCGCTGGGCGGGTCCAAGAGACCCAGTACTTC. Full variable domain (outside the CDR3, taken from reference TRBV7-2 and TRBJ2-5): GAGVSQSPSNKVTEKGKDVELRCDPISGHTALYWYRQSLGQGLEFLIYFQGNSAPDKSGLPSDRFSAERTGGSVSTLTIQRTQQEDSAVYLCATAGRVQETQYFGPGTRLLVL.

The chain carries TRBV5-1 and TRBJ2-3; TRBD1 agrees at 9 bases. The CDR3 sequence is 17 residues long. CDR1 and CDR2 (germline): SGHRS, YFSETQ. Trimming at V came to 7 bases and at J to 3 bases, leaving 15 bases not matched to a gene. CDR3 sequence (DNA): TGCGCCAGCCAAACTGCACCGGGACAGGGATCAACAGATACGCAGTATTTT. As protein: CASQTAPGQGSTDTQYF. Variable domain in full (rest from reference TRBV5-1 and TRBJ2-3): KAGVTQTPRYLIKTRGQQVTLSCSPISGHRSVSWYQQTPGQGLQFLFEYFSETQRNKGNFPGRFSGRQFSNSRSEMNVSTLELGDSALYLCASQTAPGQGSTDTQYFGPGTRLTVL.

CDR3: CASSPPGLATDTQYF. CDR3 sequence (DNA): TGTGCCAGTAGTCCCCCGGGACTAGCAACAGATACGCAGTATTTT. The chain joins TRBV19 to TRBJ2-3; 9 nucleotides agree with TRBD2. There are 15 residues in the CDR3. Trimming took 5 bases from V and 3 from J; bases not matched to a gene: 6. The germline V gene has CDR1 LNHDA and CDR2 SQIVND (reference sequence).

The genes are TRBV18 and TRBJ2-2; the D is unclear. The CDR3 loop spans 13 amino acids. CDR1 and CDR2 from the germline V gene are KGHSH and LQKENI. Trimming took off 0 bases at V and 10 bases at J, with 9 bases between the two ends. The CDR3 nucleotides read TGTGCCAGCTCACCACCTTCGTCGGCGGAGCTGTTTTTT. Residues: CASSPPSSAELFF.

This clone is a singleton in its sample. The chain has TRBV14 and TRBJ1-1; D not resolved. The CDR3 length is 15 residues. V was shortened by 7 bases and J by 4 bases, with 19 bases between the two germline ends. Germline V gene data show CDR1 as SGHDN and CDR2 as FVKESK. The CDR3 DNA sequence: TGTGCCAGCATTAAGTGGAGAACAATGGGCACTGAAGCTTTCTTT. Protein sequence: CASIKWRTMGTEAFF.

This rearrangement joins TRBV5-5 to TRBJ2-7, with 7 bases lining up with TRBD2. Germline assignment: CDR1 SGHKS and CDR2 YYEKEE (reference sequence). CDR3 size: 12 residues. With 2 bases clipped from V and 4 bases from J, the junction kept 0 bases outside the gene matches. The CDR3 DNA follows: TGTGCCAGCAGCTTCGGGAGGTACGAGCAGTACTTC. Translated, it gives CASSFGRYEQYF.

The rearrangement joins TRBV28 to TRBJ1-4; 10 bases align to TRBD1. The CDR3 has 14 residues. V was pared by 6 bases and J by 7 bases, with 5 bases of the junction left unmatched. Germline lookup yields CDR1 MDHEN and CDR2 SYDVKM. The CDR3 loop reads CASRADRGGEKLFF. The CDR3 nucleotides read TGTGCCAGCAGGGCGGACAGGGGGGGTGAAAAACTGTTTTTT. The full variable domain, with the rest looked up from reference TRBV28 and TRBJ1-4, is DVKVTQSSRYLVKRTGEKVFLECVQDMDHENMFWYRQDPGLGLRLIYFSYDVKMKEKGDIPEGYSVSREKKERFSLILESASTNQTSMYLCASRADRGGEKLFFGSGTQLSVL.

CDR3 loop: CASSDYNGSYEQYF. The CDR3 DNA sequence: TGTGCCAGCAGTGATTATAACGGATCATACGAGCAGTACTTC. The V call is TRBV2, the J call TRBJ2-7; D not certain. The germline V and J ends were trimmed by 3 bases and 4 bases, with 13 bases remaining between them. Germline loops: CDR1 SNHLY, CDR2 FYNNEI. This CDR3 has 14 residues.

Only a few counts were recorded for this clone. Other nucleotide sequences from this sample produce the same CDR3. The chain couples TRBV5-1 to TRBJ1-1; possible D gene TRBD1, 5 bases. Germline CDR1 reads SGHRS; CDR2 reads YFSETQ. The CDR3 length is 14 residues. V shed 1 base and J shed 1 base, with 8 bases lying between them. In DNA form, the CDR3 reads TGCGCCAGCAGCTTGAATGGGGGGAACACTGAAGCTTTCTTT. Amino acid sequence: CASSLNGGNTEAFF.

The chain carries TRBV6-1 and TRBJ1-5, with TRBD1 as a possible D gene (6 bases). Germline lookup yields CDR1 MNHNS and CDR2 SASEGT. The V and J ends lost 4 bases and 1 base respectively, with 14 bases between them. CDR3 length equals 16 residues. The CDR3 bases are TGTGCCAGCAGTGCTACAGGGATGGCGAGCAATCAGCCCCAGCATTTT. Amino acid sequence: CASSATGMASNQPQHF.

The chain carries TRBV7-9 and TRBJ1-6, with 9 positions matching TRBD1. J was trimmed by 3 bases and V by 5 bases; bases with no gene match: 5. CDR1 is SEHNR and CDR2 is FQNEAQ in the germline V gene (reference sequence). CDR3 size: 16 residues. The CDR3 spells CASSRADRGYNSPLHF. CDR3 DNA: TGTGCCAGCAGCCGGGCGGACAGGGGCTATAATTCACCCCTCCACTTT. The full variable domain, rest sourced from reference TRBV7-9 and TRBJ1-6, is DTGVSQNPRHKITKRGQNVTFRCDPISEHNRLYWYRQTLGQGPEFLTYFQNEAQLEKSRLLSDRFSAERPKGSFSTLEIQRTEQGDSAMYLCASSRADRGYNSPLHFGNGTRLTVT.

This clone occurred once. The V gene is TRBV11-2, the J gene TRBJ2-2, with 7 bases identical to TRBD1. The CDR3 totals 14 residues. Germline V CDR1 and CDR2: SGHAT, FQNNGV. V dropped 9 bases and J dropped 3; count of bases not matched to a gene: 7. The CDR3: CASQTGSDTGELFF. The CDR3 DNA follows: TGTGCCAGTCAGACAGGGTCTGACACCGGGGAGCTGTTTTTT.

This chain joins TRBV6-1 and TRBJ1-1, with D tentatively TRBD1 (5 bases). Per germline, CDR1 MNHNS and CDR2 SASEGT. V was cut by 6 bases and J by 13 bases, with 21 bases left in between. The CDR3 consists of 13 residues. The CDR3, as DNA: TGTGCCAGCAGCCCTAGACAGACCGGTTTGGGTTTCTTT. Protein sequence: CASSPRQTGLGFF.

CDR3 sequence reads: CASSQTSETYNEQFF. CDR3 sequence (DNA): TGTGCCAGCAGCCAGACTAGCGAAACCTACAATGAGCAGTTCTTC. The J gene is TRBJ2-1, the V gene TRBV5-4; TRBD2 aligns across 8 bases. J lost 2 bases, V lost 4 bases, and 5 bases had no gene match. The CDR3 is made up of 15 amino acids. Germline CDR1 is SGHNT and CDR2 is YYREEE (reference sequence).

CDR3 sequence (DNA): TGTGCCAGCAGTGACTCGAATCTGTACGGGCAGAACTATGGCTACACCTTC. As protein: CASSDSNLYGQNYGYTF. The genes are TRBV6-4 and TRBJ1-2, with D unresolved. The germline V and J ends were trimmed by 0 bases and 2 bases, with 16 bases remaining between them. CDR1 and CDR2 (germline): MRHNA, SNTAGT. This CDR3 spans 17 amino acids.